This T cell receptor (beta chain) is drawn from a study of cytomegalovirus exposure and HLA in healthy donors. Primers included in the PCR were 60 Vbeta and 13 Jbeta primers. Sequenced by immunoSEQ multiplex PCR; TCRdb stores in-frame clones only, minus some. The table includes about 150,000 clones, approximately 88% detected once. V shed 6 bases and J shed 7 bases, with 12 bases lying between them. Germline assignment: CDR1 DFQATT and CDR2 SNEGSKA (reference sequence). This CDR3 has 11 amino acids. The specimen sequenced was PBMCs. This sequence originates from a boy aged 2 to 10 in good health and CMV-seronegative. This rearrangement joins TRBV20-1 to TRBJ1-2; D ambiguous. In nucleotides, the CDR3 is TGCAGTGCCCCGTCACCCGGTGGCTACACCTTC. Encoded protein: CSAPSPGGYTF.